This is a list of T cell receptor beta chains from one sample in a study of OX40 agonist ivuxolimab in advanced cancers. The assay was immunoSEQ multiplex PCR, and TCRdb's table has in-frame clones only and misses some. The top ten clones hold more than 10% of a sample with more than 50,000 clones, approximately 89% of them seen once. The material sequenced was CD4+ or CD8+ T cells sorted from blood, taken in a trial of the OX40 agonist ivuxolimab. The source is an adult with an advanced solid tumor such as melanoma, head and neck, liver or kidney cancer. The CDR3 runs from the conserved cysteine through the conserved F or W. D genes are given only for firm matches. Clone size appears in some rows only: once, few, many, or a class for an expanded clone.

D	J	V	size	CDR3	DNA
.	TRBJ1-1	TRBV29-1	.	CSVAQDTTEAFF	TGCAGCGTGGCCCAGGATACGACTGAAGCTTTCTTT
.	TRBJ2-5	TRBV7-9	.	CASSMRGAQETQYF	TGTGCCAGCAGCATGAGGGGAGCCCAAGAGACCCAGTACTTC
TRBD1	TRBJ2-1	TRBV9	once	CASSVMRQGTDNEQFF	TGTGCCAGCAGCGTTATGAGACAGGGGACGGACAATGAGCAGTTCTTC
.	TRBJ2-1	TRBV7-9	once	CASSLMGREQFF	TGTGCCAGCAGCTTAATGGGGAGGGAGCAGTTCTTC
.	TRBJ1-1	TRBV4-1	.	CASSQDPVLGAFF	TGCGCCAGCAGCCAAGATCCGGTTCTGGGAGCTTTCTTT
.	TRBJ1-4	TRBV15	.	CATSRDREGGNEKLFF	TGTGCCACCAGCAGAGATCGGGAAGGGGGGAATGAAAAACTGTTTTTT
TRBD2	TRBJ2-7	TRBV10-1	.	CASSEGAGGTYEQYF	TGCGCCAGCAGTGAGGGGGCGGGAGGAACCTACGAGCAGTACTTC
.	TRBJ2-5	TRBV2	.	CASSEFLPGVETQYF	TGTGCCAGCAGTGAATTCTTGCCAGGGGTAGAGACCCAGTACTTC
.	TRBJ2-2	TRBV9	.	CASSVDGIGELFF	TGTGCCAGCAGCGTAGATGGGATCGGGGAGCTGTTTTTT
TRBD2	TRBJ2-7	TRBV7-3	.	CASSSGLGGPYEQYF	TGTGCCAGCAGCTCTGGACTAGGAGGGCCGTACGAGCAGTACTTC
.	TRBJ1-3	TRBV4-1	.	CASSELPVEVSGNTIYF	TGCGCCAGCAGCGAGTTGCCCGTGGAGGTCTCTGGAAACACCATATATTTT
.	TRBJ1-4	TRBV28	.	CASSWDLNEKLFF	TGTGCCAGCAGTTGGGACCTTAATGAAAAACTGTTTTTT
.	TRBJ1-5	TRBV6-6	.	CASRSTESNQPQHF	TGTGCCAGCAGGTCTACAGAGAGCAATCAGCCCCAGCATTTT
.	TRBJ2-3	TRBV29-1	.	CSVRTGRETDTQYF	TGCAGCGTAAGAACAGGGAGGGAAACAGATACGCAGTATTTT
.	TRBJ2-7	TRBV27	.	CASSPTQGYEQYF	TGTGCCAGCAGTCCGACCCAGGGCTACGAGCAGTACTTC
.	TRBJ2-3	TRBV4-1	.	CASSQALAGGVSTDTQYF	TGCGCCAGCAGCCAAGCCCTCGCGGGCGGGGTAAGCACAGATACGCAGTATTTT
.	TRBJ1-2	TRBV4-1	.	CASSQERSGLYGYTF	TGCGCCAGCAGCCAAGAACGTTCCGGACTCTATGGCTACACCTTC
TRBD1	TRBJ2-2	TRBV13	.	CASSQQGLGGELFF	TGTGCCAGCAGCCAACAGGGGTTGGGCGGGGAGCTGTTTTTT
.	TRBJ2-1	TRBV9	.	CASSVDGLRDEQFF	TGTGCCAGCAGCGTAGATGGTCTCCGGGATGAGCAGTTCTTC
.	TRBJ2-2	TRBV25-1	.	CAGRGYTGELFF	TGTGCCGGGAGAGGATACACCGGGGAGCTGTTTTTT
.	TRBJ2-3	TRBV6-4	.	CASSDGLGTGVDTQYF	TGTGCCAGCAGTGACGGGCTGGGAACGGGGGTGGATACGCAGTATTTT
TRBD2	TRBJ2-5	TRBV7-3	once	CASSFPTSGGETQYF	TGTGCCAGCAGCTTCCCAACTAGCGGGGGTGAGACCCAGTACTTC
TRBD2	TRBJ2-7	TRBV11-3	.	CASDSPYGAGVNYEQYF	TGTGCCAGCGATTCCCCTTATGGAGCGGGAGTGAACTACGAGCAGTACTTC
.	TRBJ1-4	TRBV4-1	.	CASSPWGGTNEKLFF	TGCGCCAGCAGCCCATGGGGGGGAACTAATGAAAAACTGTTTTTT
TRBD1	TRBJ2-7	TRBV7-2	.	CASSLLTGVDEQYF	TGTGCCAGCAGCTTACTCACAGGGGTCGATGAGCAGTACTTC
TRBD1	TRBJ1-3	TRBV10-3	.	CAISVDDRGANTIYF	TGTGCCATCAGTGTTGATGACAGGGGCGCAAACACCATATATTTT
TRBD2	TRBJ2-3	TRBV5-5	.	CASSFWLAGEDTQYF	TGTGCCAGCAGCTTCTGGCTAGCGGGGGAAGATACGCAGTATTTT